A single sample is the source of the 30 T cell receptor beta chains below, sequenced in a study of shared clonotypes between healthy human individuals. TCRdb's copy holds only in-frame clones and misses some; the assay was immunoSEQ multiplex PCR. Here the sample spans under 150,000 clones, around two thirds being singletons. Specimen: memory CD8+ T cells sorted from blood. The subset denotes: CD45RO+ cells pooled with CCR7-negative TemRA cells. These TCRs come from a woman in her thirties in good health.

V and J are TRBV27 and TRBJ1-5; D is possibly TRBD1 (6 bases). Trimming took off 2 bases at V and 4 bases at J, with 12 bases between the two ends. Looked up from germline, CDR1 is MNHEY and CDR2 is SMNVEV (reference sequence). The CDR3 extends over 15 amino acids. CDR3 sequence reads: CASSLVRDINQPQHF. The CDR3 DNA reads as TGTGCCAGCAGTTTAGTTAGGGACATAAATCAGCCCCAGCATTTT.

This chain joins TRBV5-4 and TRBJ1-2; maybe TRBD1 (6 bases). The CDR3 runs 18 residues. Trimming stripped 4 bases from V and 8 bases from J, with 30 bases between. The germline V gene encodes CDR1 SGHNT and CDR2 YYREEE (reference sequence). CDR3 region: CASSPGEQGNDLPRGYTF. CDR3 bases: TGTGCCAGCAGCCCGGGGGAACAGGGTAACGATCTGCCCCGGGGCTACACCTTC. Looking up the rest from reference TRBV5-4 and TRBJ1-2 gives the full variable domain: ETGVTQSPTHLIKTRGQQVTLRCSSQSGHNTVSWYQQALGQGPQFIFQYYREEENGRGNFPPRFSGLQFPNYSSELNVNALELDDSALYLCASSPGEQGNDLPRGYTFGSGTRLTVV.

The CDR3 region is CASSQVDLLTYNEQFF. The CDR3 DNA sequence: TGCGCCAGCAGCCAAGTGGACCTTCTTACCTACAATGAGCAGTTCTTC. The rearrangement links TRBV4-1 to TRBJ2-1, with no clear D. CDR3 length: 16 residues. Germline values: CDR1 MGHRA, CDR2 YSYEKL. Trimming left V 1 base short and J 2 bases short, with 12 bases between.

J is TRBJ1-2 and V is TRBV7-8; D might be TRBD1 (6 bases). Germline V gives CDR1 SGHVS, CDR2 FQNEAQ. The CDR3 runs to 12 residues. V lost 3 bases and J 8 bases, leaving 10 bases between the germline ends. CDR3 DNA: TGTGCCAGCAGCTTTTCAGGGGAGGGCTACACCTTC. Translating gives CASSFSGEGYTF.

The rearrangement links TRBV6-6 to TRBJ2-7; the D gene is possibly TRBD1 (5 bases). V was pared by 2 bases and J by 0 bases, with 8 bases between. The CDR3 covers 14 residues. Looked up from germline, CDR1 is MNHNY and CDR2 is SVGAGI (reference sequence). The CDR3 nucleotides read TGTGCCAGCAGTTACAGGGGTAGCTCCTACGAGCAGTACTTC. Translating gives CASSYRGSSYEQYF.

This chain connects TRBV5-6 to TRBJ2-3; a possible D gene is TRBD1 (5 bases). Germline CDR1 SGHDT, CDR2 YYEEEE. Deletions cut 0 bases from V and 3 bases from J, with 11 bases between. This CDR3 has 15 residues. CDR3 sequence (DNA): TGTGCCAGCAGCTTGGATGGTCAGGGAACAGATACGCAGTATTTT. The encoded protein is CASSLDGQGTDTQYF.

The CDR3 loop reads CAIRQTSGRRYEQYF. The CDR3 DNA is TGTGCCATCAGGCAGACTAGCGGGAGGCGTTACGAGCAGTACTTC. V and J are TRBV10-3 and TRBJ2-7, with 13 bases lining up with TRBD2. The CDR3 runs to 15 residues. Germline loops: CDR1 ENHRY, CDR2 SYGVKD. V gave up 6 bases and J gave up 4 bases; unmatched junction bases: 6.

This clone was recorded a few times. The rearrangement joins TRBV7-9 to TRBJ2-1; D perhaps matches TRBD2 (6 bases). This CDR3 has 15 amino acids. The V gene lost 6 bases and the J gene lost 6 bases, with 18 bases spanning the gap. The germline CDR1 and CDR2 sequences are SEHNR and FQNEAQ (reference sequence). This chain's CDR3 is CASSRDSARTNEQFF. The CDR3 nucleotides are TGTGCCAGCAGTCGGGACTCCGCGCGAACCAATGAGCAGTTCTTC. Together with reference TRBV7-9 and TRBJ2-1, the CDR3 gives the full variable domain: DTGVSQNPRHKITKRGQNVTFRCDPISEHNRLYWYRQTLGQGPEFLTYFQNEAQLEKSRLLSDRFSAERPKGSFSTLEIQRTEQGDSAMYLCASSRDSARTNEQFFGPGTRLTVL.

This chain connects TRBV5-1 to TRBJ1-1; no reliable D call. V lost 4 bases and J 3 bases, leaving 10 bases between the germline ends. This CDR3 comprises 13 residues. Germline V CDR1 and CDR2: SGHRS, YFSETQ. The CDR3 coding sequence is TGCGCCAGCAGCCCCGGACGGTACACTGAAGCTTTCTTT. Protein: CASSPGRYTEAFF.

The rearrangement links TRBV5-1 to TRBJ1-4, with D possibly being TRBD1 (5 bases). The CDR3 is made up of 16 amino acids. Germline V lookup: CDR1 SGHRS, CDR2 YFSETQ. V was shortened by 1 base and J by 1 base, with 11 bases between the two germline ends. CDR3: CASSLSSQGTNEKLFF. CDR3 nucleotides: TGCGCCAGCAGCTTGTCGTCTCAGGGAACTAATGAAAAACTGTTTTTT.

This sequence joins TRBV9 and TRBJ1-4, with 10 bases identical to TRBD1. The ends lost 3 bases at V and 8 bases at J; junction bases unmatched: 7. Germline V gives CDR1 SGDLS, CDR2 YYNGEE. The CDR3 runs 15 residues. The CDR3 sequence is CASSAGTGALEKLFF. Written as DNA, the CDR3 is TGTGCCAGCAGCGCCGGGACAGGGGCTTTGGAAAAACTGTTTTTT.

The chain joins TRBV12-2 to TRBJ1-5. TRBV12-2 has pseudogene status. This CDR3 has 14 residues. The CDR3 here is CASRLGLGDQPQHF. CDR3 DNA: TGTGCAAGTCGCTTAGGTTTGGGGGATCAGCCCCAGCATTTT.

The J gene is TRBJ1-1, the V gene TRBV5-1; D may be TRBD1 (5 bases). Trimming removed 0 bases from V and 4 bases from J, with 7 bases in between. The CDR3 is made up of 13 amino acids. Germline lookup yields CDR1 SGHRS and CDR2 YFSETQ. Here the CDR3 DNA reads TGCGCCAGCAGCTTGGAGGGGAGCACTGAAGCTTTCTTT. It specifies CASSLEGSTEAFF.

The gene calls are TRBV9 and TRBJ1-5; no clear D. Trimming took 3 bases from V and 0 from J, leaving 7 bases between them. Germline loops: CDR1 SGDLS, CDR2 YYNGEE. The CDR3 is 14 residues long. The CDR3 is CASSETISNQPQHF. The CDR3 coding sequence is TGTGCCAGCAGCGAGACAATTAGCAATCAGCCCCAGCATTTT.

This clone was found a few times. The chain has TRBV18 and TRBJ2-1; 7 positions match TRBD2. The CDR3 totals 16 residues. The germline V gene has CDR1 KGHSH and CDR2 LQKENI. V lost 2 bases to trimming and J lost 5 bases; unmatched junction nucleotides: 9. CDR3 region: CASSPASDREDNEQFF. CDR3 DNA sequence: TGTGCCAGCTCACCAGCTTCGGACCGGGAGGACAATGAGCAGTTCTTC.

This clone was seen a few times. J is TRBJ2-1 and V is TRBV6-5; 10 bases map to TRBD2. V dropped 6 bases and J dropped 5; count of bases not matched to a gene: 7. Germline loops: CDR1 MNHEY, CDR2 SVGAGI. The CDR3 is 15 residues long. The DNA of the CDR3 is TGTGCCAGCAGGATGGGGACTAGCGTAAACAATGAGCAGTTCTTC. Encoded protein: CASRMGTSVNNEQFF.

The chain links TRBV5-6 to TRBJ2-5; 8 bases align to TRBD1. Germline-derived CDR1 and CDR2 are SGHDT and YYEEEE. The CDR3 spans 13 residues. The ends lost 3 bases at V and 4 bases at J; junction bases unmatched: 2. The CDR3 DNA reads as TGTGCCAGCAGCTGGGACAGGTTAGAGACCCAGTACTTC. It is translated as CASSWDRLETQYF. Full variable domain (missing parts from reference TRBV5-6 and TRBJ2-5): DAGVTQSPTHLIKTRGQQVTLRCSPKSGHDTVSWYQQALGQGPQFIFQYYEEEERQRGNFPDRFSGHQFPNYSSELNVNALLLGDSALYLCASSWDRLETQYFGPGTRLLVL.

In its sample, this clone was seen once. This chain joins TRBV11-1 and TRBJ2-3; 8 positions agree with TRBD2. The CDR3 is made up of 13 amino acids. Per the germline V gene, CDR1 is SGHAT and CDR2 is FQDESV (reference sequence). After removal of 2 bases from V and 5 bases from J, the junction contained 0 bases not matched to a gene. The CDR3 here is CASSLLAGDTQYF. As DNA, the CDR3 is TGTGCCAGCAGCTTACTAGCGGGAGATACGCAGTATTTT.

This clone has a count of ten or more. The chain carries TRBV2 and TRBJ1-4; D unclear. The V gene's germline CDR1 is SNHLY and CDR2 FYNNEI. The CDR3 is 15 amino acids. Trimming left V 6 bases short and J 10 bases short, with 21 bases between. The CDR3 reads CASSPPEYAPGKLFF. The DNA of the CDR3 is TGTGCCAGCAGCCCCCCCGAATATGCTCCGGGAAAACTGTTTTTT.

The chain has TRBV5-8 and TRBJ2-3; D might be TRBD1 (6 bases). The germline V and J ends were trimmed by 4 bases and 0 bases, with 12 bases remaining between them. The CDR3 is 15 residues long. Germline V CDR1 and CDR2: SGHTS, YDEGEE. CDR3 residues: CASSRQARSTDTQYF. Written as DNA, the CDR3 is TGTGCCAGCAGCAGACAGGCCAGAAGCACAGATACGCAGTATTTT.

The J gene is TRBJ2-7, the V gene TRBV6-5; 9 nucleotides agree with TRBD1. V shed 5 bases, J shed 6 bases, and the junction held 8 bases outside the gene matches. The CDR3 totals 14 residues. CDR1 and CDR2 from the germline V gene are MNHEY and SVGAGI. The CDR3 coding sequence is TGTGCCAGCAGTACCTCCGGGACAGGGACCGAGCAGTACTTC. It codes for CASSTSGTGTEQYF.

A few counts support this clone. The chain's CDR3 is CASSVGVRHFQETQYF. Here the CDR3 DNA reads TGTGCCAGTAGTGTTGGCGTGAGACATTTTCAAGAGACCCAGTACTTC. The genes are TRBV19 and TRBJ2-5; the D is unclear. Germline CDR1 is LNHDA and CDR2 is SQIVND (reference sequence). The CDR3 contains 16 residues. Trimming took off 5 bases at V and 2 bases at J, with 18 bases between the two ends.

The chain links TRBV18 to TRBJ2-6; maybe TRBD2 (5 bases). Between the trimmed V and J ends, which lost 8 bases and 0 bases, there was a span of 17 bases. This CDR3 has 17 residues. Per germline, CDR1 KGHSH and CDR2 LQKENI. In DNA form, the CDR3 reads TGTGCCAGCCCTAGAGGAGGCAGCCTCTCTGGGGCCAACGTCCTGACTTTC. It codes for CASPRGGSLSGANVLTF. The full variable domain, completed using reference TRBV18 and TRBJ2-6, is NAGVMQNPRHLVRRRGQEARLRCSPMKGHSHVYWYRQLPEEGLKFMVYLQKENIIDESGMPKERFSAEFPKEGPSILRIQQVVRGDSAAYFCASPRGGSLSGANVLTFGAGSRLTVL.

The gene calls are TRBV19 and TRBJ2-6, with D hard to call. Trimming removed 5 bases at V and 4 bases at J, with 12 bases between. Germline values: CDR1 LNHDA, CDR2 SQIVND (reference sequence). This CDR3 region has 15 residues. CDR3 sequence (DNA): TGTGCCAGTAGTCGGGTAGGGTTAGGGGCCAACGTCCTGACTTTC. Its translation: CASSRVGLGANVLTF.

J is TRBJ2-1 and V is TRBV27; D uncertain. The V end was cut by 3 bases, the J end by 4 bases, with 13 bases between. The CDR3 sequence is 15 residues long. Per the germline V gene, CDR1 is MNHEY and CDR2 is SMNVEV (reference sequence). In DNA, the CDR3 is TGTGCCAGCAGTTTGGGGTCAGCCCTGTACAATGAGCAGTTCTTC. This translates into CASSLGSALYNEQFF.

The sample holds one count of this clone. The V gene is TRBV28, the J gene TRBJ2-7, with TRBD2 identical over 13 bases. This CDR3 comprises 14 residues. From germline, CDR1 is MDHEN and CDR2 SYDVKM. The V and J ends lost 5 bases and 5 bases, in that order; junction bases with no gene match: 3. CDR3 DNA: TGTGCCAGCAGTGGACTAGCGGGAGTCCACGAGCAGTACTTC. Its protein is CASSGLAGVHEQYF. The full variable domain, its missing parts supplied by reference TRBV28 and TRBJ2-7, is DVKVTQSSRYLVKRTGEKVFLECVQDMDHENMFWYRQDPGLGLRLIYFSYDVKMKEKGDIPEGYSVSREKKERFSLILESASTNQTSMYLCASSGLAGVHEQYFGPGTRLTVT.

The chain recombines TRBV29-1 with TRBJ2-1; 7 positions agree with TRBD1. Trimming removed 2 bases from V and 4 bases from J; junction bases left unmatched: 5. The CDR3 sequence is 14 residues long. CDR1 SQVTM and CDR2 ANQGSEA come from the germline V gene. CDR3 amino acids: CSVEPGDRYNEQFF. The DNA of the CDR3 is TGCAGCGTTGAACCAGGGGACAGATACAATGAGCAGTTCTTC.

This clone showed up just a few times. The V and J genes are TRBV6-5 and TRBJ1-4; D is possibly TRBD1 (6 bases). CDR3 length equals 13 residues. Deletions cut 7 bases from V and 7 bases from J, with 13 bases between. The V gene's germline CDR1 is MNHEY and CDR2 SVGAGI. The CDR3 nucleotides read TGTGCCAGCAACAGGGCGGAGGCTGAAAAACTGTTTTTT. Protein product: CASNRAEAEKLFF.

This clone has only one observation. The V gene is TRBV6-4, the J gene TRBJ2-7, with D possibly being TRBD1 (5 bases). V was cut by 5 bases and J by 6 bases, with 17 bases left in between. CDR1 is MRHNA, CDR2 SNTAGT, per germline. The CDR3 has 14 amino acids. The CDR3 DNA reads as TGTGCCAGCAGTCCCAGGGAAGGTTTCGGCGAGCAGTACTTC. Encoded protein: CASSPREGFGEQYF.

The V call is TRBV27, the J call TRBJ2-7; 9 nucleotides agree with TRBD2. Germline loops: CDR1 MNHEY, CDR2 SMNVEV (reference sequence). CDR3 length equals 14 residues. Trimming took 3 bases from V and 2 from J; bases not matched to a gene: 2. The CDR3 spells CASSFASGTYEQYF. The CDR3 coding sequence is TGTGCCAGCAGTTTCGCTAGCGGGACCTACGAGCAGTACTTC.